This is a list of T cell receptor beta chains from one sample in a study of T cells in Graves' hyperthyroidism and ophthalmopathy. One entry per CDR3 protein, called by TCRdb with MiXCR from the multiplex PCR reads. The sample lists approximately 870,000 distinct CDR3 sequences; 38% were seen once. Sequencing was done on a sample of blood. These receptor sequences come from a young man with Graves' hyperthyroidism. Each CDR3 is given with its conserved first and last residue. D genes are given only for firm matches. A row's size may be missing; if present it is once, few, many or a size class.

V	J	D	size	CDR3	DNA
TRBV2	TRBJ1-3	.	many	CATQGTQGGNTIYF	TGTGCCACCCAAGGCACCCAGGGGGGAAACACCATATATTTT
TRBV7-3	TRBJ1-1	.	.	CASSFSTGFGDTEAFF	TGTGCCAGCAGCTTCTCTACAGGGTTTGGGGACACTGAAGCTTTCTTT
TRBV2	TRBJ2-5	.	few	CASRRVKETQYF	TGTGCCAGCCGCAGGGTTAAAGAGACCCAGTACTTC
TRBV20-1	TRBJ1-5	.	.	CSARGAGWRNQPQHF	TGCAGTGCTAGAGGGGCAGGGTGGCGTAATCAGCCCCAGCATTTT
TRBV15	TRBJ2-5	.	many	CATSSSVARWKTQYF	TGTGCCACCAGCAGCTCGGTAGCGAGGTGGAAGACCCAGTACTTC
TRBV10-3	TRBJ2-5	.	many	CAISESVGPGTETQYF	TGTGCCATCAGTGAGTCAGTCGGTCCCGGCACAGAGACCCAGTACTTC
TRBV6-6	TRBJ2-7	.	few	CASRHGGEQYF	TGTGCCAGCCGTCACGGGGGCGAGCAGTACTTC
TRBV5-1	TRBJ2-5	.	once	CASSVDPQGLSETQYF	TGCGCCAGCAGCGTCGACCCTCAGGGGTTGTCGGAGACCCAGTACTTC
TRBV7-8	TRBJ2-7	.	many	CASTSKYEQYF	TGTGCCAGCACCTCAAAGTACGAGCAGTACTTC
TRBV9	TRBJ1-6	TRBD1	.	CASSAGTGYNSPLHF	TGTGCCAGCAGCGCTGGGACAGGGTATAATTCACCCCTCCACTTT
TRBV6-5	TRBJ1-1	TRBD1	.	CASSYSQGGTEAFF	TGTGCCAGCAGTTACTCGCAGGGGGGCACTGAAGCTTTCTTT
TRBV5-1	TRBJ2-5	.	few	CASSLANGGQQETQYF	TGCGCCAGCAGCTTGGCTAATGGGGGGCAACAAGAGACCCAGTACTTC
TRBV20-1	TRBJ1-1	.	many	CSAQGMNTEAFF	TGCAGTGCCCAGGGAATGAACACTGAAGCTTTCTTT
TRBV12-3/TRBV12-4	TRBJ1-3	.	few	CASRKTGSGNTIYF	TGTGCCAGCAGAAAAACAGGCTCTGGAAACACCATATATTTT
TRBV7-2	TRBJ2-7	TRBD2	many	CASSALAGTYEQYF	TGTGCCAGCAGCGCCCTAGCGGGGACCTACGAGCAGTACTTC
TRBV7-9	TRBJ2-7	.	.	CASSFFTDGTYEQYF	TGTGCCAGCAGCTTTTTCACCGACGGGACCTACGAGCAGTACTTC
TRBV20-1	TRBJ2-5	.	.	CSARDVAAYQETQYF	TGCAGTGCTAGAGATGTAGCGGCGTACCAAGAGACCCAGTACTTC
TRBV7-9	TRBJ1-1	TRBD1	.	CASRYSQGAGTEAFF	TGTGCCAGCAGATACTCGCAGGGGGCTGGGACTGAAGCTTTCTTT
TRBV14	TRBJ1-6	.	many	CASSQGGWSPLHF	TGTGCCAGCAGCCAAGGGGGATGGTCACCCCTCCACTTT
TRBV7-9	TRBJ1-3	TRBD1	.	CASSYWTGSGNTIYF	TGTGCCAGCAGCTACTGGACAGGGTCTGGAAACACCATATATTTT
TRBV2	TRBJ2-2	TRBD2	.	CATLTPGRSGELFF	TGTGCCACCCTCACCCCCGGGAGGTCCGGGGAGCTGTTTTTT
TRBV19	TRBJ2-6	.	many	CASSEDGWGTGANVLTF	TGTGCCAGTAGTGAGGACGGGTGGGGAACTGGGGCCAACGTCCTGACTTTC
TRBV12-3/TRBV12-4	TRBJ1-2	.	many	CASSTTGPYGYTF	TGTGCCAGCAGTACGACAGGCCCCTATGGCTACACCTTC
TRBV7-9	TRBJ1-1	.	many	CASSLPAGQDTEAFF	TGTGCCAGCAGCTTACCCGCCGGGCAGGACACTGAAGCTTTCTTT
TRBV5-6	TRBJ2-7	TRBD1	.	CASSLRDSTPKQYF	TGTGCCAGCAGCCTCCGGGACAGTACCCCCAAGCAGTACTTC
TRBV20-1	TRBJ2-2	.	.	CSALGELFF	TGCAGTGCGTTGGGGGAGCTGTTTTTT
TRBV7-3	TRBJ2-7	.	few	CATPQLEQYF	TGTGCCACCCCACAACTCGAGCAGTACTTC
TRBV20-1	TRBJ2-2	TRBD2	few	CSARAGGGANTGELFF	TGCAGTGCTAGAGCTGGGGGGGGAGCGAACACCGGGGAGCTGTTTTTT